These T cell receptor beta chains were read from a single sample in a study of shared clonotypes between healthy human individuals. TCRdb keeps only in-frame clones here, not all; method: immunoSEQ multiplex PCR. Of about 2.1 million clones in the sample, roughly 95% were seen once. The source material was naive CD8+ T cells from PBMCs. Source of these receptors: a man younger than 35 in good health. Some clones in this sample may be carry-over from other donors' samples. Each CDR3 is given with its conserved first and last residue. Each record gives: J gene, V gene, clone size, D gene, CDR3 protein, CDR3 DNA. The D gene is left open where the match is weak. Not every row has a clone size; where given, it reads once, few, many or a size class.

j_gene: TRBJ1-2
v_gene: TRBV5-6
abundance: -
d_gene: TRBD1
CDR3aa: CASSLDREYGYTF
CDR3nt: TGTGCCAGCAGCTTAGACAGGGAATATGGCTACACCTTC

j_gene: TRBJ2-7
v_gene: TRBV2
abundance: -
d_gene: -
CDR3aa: CASNDPRDPSYEQYF
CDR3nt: TGTGCCAGCAACGACCCCCGGGACCCCTCCTACGAGCAGTACTTC

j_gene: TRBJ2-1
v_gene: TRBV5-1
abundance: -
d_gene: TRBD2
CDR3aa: CASTEGSLAGAASSYNEQFF
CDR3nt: TGCGCCAGCACCGAAGGTTCTCTAGCGGGGGCGGCTAGCTCCTACAATGAGCAGTTCTTC

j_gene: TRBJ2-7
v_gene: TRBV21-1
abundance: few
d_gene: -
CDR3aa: CAKYRALHEQYF
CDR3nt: TGTGCCAAGTACAGGGCTCTCCACGAGCAGTACTTC

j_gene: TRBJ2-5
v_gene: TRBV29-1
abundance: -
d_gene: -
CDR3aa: CSVDPPYQETQYF
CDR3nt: TGCAGCGTTGATCCCCCGTACCAAGAGACCCAGTACTTC

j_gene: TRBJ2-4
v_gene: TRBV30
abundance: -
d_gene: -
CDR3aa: CAWGPPGIQYF
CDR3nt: TGTGCCTGGGGGCCCCCCGGCATTCAGTACTTC

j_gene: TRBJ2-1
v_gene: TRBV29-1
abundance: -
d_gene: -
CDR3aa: CSVPRYNEQFF
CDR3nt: TGCAGCGTCCCCCGCTACAATGAGCAGTTCTTC

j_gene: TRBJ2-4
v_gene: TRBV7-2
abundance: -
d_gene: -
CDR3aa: CASSAGTLLGLAKNIQYF
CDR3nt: TGTGCCAGCAGCGCTGGGACACTCCTCGGGTTAGCCAAAAACATTCAGTACTTC

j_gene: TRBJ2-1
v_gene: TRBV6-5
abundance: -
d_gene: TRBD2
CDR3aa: CASSTRTRMGDEQFF
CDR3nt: TGTGCCAGCAGTACCCGGACTAGAATGGGGGATGAGCAGTTCTTC

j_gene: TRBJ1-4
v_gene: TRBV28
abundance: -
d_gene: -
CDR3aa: CASSSTGRFPEKLFF
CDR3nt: TGTGCCAGCAGTTCCACGGGCCGCTTTCCCGAAAAACTGTTTTTT

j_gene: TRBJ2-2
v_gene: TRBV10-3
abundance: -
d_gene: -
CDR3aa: CAISESNIYGAANTGELFF
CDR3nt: TGTGCCATCAGTGAGTCGAATATCTACGGGGCCGCGAACACCGGGGAGCTGTTTTTT

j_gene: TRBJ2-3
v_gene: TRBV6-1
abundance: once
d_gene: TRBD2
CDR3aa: CASDRGREVDTQYF
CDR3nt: TGTGCCTCCGATCGAGGGCGGGAGGTAGATACGCAGTATTTT

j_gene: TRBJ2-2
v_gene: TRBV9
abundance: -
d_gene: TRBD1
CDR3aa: CASSVPGQGRVGELFF
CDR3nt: TGTGCCAGCAGCGTACCGGGACAGGGGAGAGTCGGGGAGCTGTTTTTT

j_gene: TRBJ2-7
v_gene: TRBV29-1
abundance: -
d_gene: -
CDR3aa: CSVEENRSGSYEQYF
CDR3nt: TGCAGCGTTGAAGAAAATCGAAGCGGCTCCTACGAGCAGTACTTC

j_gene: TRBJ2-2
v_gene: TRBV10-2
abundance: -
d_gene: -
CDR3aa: CASLNPRGRTVNTGELFF
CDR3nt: TGCGCCAGCCTAAACCCCAGGGGCCGAACTGTGAACACCGGGGAGCTGTTTTTT

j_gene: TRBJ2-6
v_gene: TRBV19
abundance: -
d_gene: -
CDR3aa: CASSIVNSGANVLTF
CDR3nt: TGTGCCAGTAGTATAGTAAACTCTGGGGCCAACGTCCTGACTTTC

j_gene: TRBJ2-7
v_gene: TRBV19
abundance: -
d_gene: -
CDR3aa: CASSKGREAYEQYF
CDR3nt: TGTGCCAGTAGTAAGGGCAGGGAAGCCTACGAGCAGTACTTC

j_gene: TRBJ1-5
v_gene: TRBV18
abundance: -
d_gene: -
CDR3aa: CASSPPVAGDNQPQHF
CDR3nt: TGTGCCAGCTCACCACCGGTAGCAGGGGACAATCAGCCCCAGCATTTT

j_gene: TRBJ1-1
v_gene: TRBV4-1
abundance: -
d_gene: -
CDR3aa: CASSQGQAWNTEAFF
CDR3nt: TGCGCCAGCAGCCAAGGACAGGCCTGGAACACTGAAGCTTTCTTT

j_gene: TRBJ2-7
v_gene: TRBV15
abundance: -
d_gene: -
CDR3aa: CATSFGETYEQYF
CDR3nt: TGTGCCACCAGCTTTGGCGAGACCTACGAGCAGTACTTC

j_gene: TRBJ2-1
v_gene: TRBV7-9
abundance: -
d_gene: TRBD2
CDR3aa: CASRRGLAGDSYNEQFF
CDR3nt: TGTGCCAGCAGGAGAGGACTAGCGGGGGACTCCTACAATGAGCAGTTCTTC

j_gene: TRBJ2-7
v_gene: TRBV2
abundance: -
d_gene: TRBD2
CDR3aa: CASSVTSGGYEQYF
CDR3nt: TGTGCCAGCAGTGTCACTAGCGGGGGGTACGAGCAGTACTTC

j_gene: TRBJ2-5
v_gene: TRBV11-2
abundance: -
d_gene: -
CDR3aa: CASSPSWETQYF
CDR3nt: TGTGCCAGCAGTCCTAGTTGGGAGACCCAGTACTTC

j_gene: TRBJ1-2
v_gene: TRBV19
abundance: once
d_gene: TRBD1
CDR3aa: CASRITGTGGPRNYGYTF
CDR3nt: TGTGCCAGTAGAATAACCGGGACAGGGGGACCCCGAAACTATGGCTACACCTTC

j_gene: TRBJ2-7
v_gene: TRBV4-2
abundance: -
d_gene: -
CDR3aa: CASSQVWPTAYEQYF
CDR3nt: TGTGCCAGCAGCCAAGTTTGGCCAACCGCCTACGAGCAGTACTTC

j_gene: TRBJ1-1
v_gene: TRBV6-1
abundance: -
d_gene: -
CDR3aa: CASSDTFPGDEAFF
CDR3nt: TGTGCCAGCAGTGATACGTTTCCCGGTGATGAAGCTTTCTTT

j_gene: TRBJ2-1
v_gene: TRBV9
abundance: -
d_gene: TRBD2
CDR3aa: CASHPGLARYNEQFF
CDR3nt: TGTGCCAGCCACCCAGGACTAGCCCGGTACAATGAGCAGTTCTTC

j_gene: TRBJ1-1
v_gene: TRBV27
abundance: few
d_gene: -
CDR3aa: CASRSNTEAFF
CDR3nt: TGTGCCAGCAGGTCGAACACTGAAGCTTTCTTT

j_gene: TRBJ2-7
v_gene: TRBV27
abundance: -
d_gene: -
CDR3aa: CASSPRVSGTYEQYF
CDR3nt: TGTGCCAGCAGTCCTAGGGTGTCGGGGACCTACGAGCAGTACTTC

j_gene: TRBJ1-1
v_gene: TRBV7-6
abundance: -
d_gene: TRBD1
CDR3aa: CASSLTGGPTEAFF
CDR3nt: TGTGCCAGCAGCCTTACAGGGGGCCCCACTGAAGCTTTCTTT

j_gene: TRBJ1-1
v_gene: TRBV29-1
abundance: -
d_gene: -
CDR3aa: CSVPVNTEAFF
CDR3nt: TGCAGCGTACCTGTGAACACTGAAGCTTTCTTT

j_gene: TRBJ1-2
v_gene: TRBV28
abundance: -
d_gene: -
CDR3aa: CASSSNRAINYGYTF
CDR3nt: TGTGCCAGCAGCTCTAACAGGGCTATTAACTATGGCTACACCTTC

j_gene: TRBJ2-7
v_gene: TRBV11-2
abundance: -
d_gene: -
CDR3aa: CASSLVQVGPVEQYF
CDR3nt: TGTGCCAGCAGCTTAGTCCAGGTAGGACCCGTCGAGCAGTACTTC

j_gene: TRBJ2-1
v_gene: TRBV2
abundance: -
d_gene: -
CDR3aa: CAYLRASPPDLMSSYNEQFF
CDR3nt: TGTGCCTATTTAAGGGCGAGTCCCCCAGATTTAATGAGCTCCTACAATGAGCAGTTCTTC